This T cell receptor beta chain was sequenced in a study of cytomegalovirus exposure and HLA in healthy donors. Trimming removed 3 bases at V and 2 bases at J, with 8 bases between. This CDR3 region has 15 residues. Per germline, CDR1 MNHNS and CDR2 SASEGT. Primers: 60 Vbeta forward and 13 Jbeta reverse. Sequenced by immunoSEQ multiplex PCR; TCRdb stores in-frame clones only, minus some. The sample includes some 200,000 clones, less than 85% of them seen just once. The study's findings and limits: A later analysis reportedly identified an Asian-associated ancestry cluster as carrying fewer N-insertions than the 666-donor mean. As a later analysis showed, a missense DCLRE1C variant was linked to trimming of TCR beta V- and J-genes.

On this clone: Its specificity is not known.

The source material was PBMCs. This TCR came from a boy between 10 and 17 years old in good health and CMV-seronegative. The rearrangement joins TRBV6-1 to TRBJ2-6, with a possible D match to TRBD2 (6 bases). CDR3 nucleotide sequence: TGTGCCAGCAGTGACTCGGGAGCTGGGGCCAACGTCCTGACTTTC. Translating it yields CASSDSGAGANVLTF.